The 11 T cell receptor beta chains below all came from one sample that was sequenced in a study of CD8 T cells in ankylosing spondylitis. In TCRdb, the 5' RACE reads were re-called with MiXCR into one record per CDR3 protein. The table lists fewer than 180,000 distinct CDR3 sequences, 40% to 50% of them singletons. The sequencing sample was made of synovial fluid, either unsorted or a sorted T cell fraction (not recorded which). The receptors were gathered from a male donor with ankylosing spondylitis.

This sequence joins TRBV12-3 or TRBV12-4 and TRBJ1-5, with 9 nucleotides matching TRBD1. The junction had 1 base not matched to a gene; V was cut back by 1 base and J by 6 bases. The CDR3 loop spans 14 amino acids. CDR3 region: CASSLEDRGQPQHF. The CDR3 coding sequence is TGTGCCAGCAGTTTAGAGGACAGGGGTCAGCCCCAGCATTTT.

This clonotype was seen only a few times. The rearrangement joins TRBV6-5 to TRBJ1-2; D perhaps matches TRBD1 (6 bases). From germline, CDR1 is MNHEY and CDR2 SVGAGI. V was shortened by 2 bases and J by 4 bases, with 17 bases between the two germline ends. This CDR3 region has 16 residues. The CDR3 region has the DNA TGTGCCAGCAGTTACACCCCCTGGACAGAAATCTATGGCTACACCTTC. Translating gives CASSYTPWTEIYGYTF.

This clonotype was detected many times. V gene TRBV7-9 combines with J gene TRBJ2-3; either TRBD1 or TRBD2 may supply D (6 bases each). V lost 5 bases to trimming and J lost 0 bases, with 12 bases between them. The length of the CDR3 is 15 residues. The V gene's germline CDR1 is SEHNR and CDR2 FQNEAQ (reference sequence). CDR3 loop: CASSPPGASTDTQYF. DNA for the CDR3: TGTGCCAGCAGCCCTCCGGGGGCTAGCACAGATACGCAGTATTTT.

The chain is built from TRBV27 and TRBJ2-1; 8 bases match TRBD1. This CDR3 spans 15 amino acids. Germline loops: CDR1 MNHEY, CDR2 SMNVEV (reference sequence). With 2 bases clipped from V and 6 bases from J, the junction kept 6 bases outside the gene matches. The CDR3 is CASSLVTGESNEQFF. Here the CDR3 DNA reads TGTGCCAGCAGTTTAGTGACAGGGGAATCCAATGAGCAGTTCTTC.

This clonotype came up a few times. The rearrangement joins TRBV12-3 or TRBV12-4 to TRBJ2-1; no reliable D call. With 5 bases removed from V and 6 bases from J, the gap between germline ends came to 11 bases. The CDR3 is made up of 13 amino acids. CDR3 amino acids: CASSIPWGNEQFF. The CDR3 nucleotides read TGTGCCAGCAGTATCCCCTGGGGCAATGAGCAGTTCTTC.

The V call is TRBV11-3, the J call TRBJ2-2; D remains ambiguous. The CDR3 totals 13 residues. Germline values: CDR1 SGHNT, CDR2 YENEEA. V lost 7 bases and J lost 5, with 11 bases in between. The CDR3 coding sequence is TGTGCCAGCAAGCCCGGCGGAACCGGGGAGCTGTTTTTT. Amino acid sequence: CASKPGGTGELFF.

This clonotype has at least ten counts. This chain uses TRBV7-9 with TRBJ1-1; possibly TRBD1 for D (6 bases). V lost 0 bases and J 4 bases, leaving 12 bases between the germline ends. The germline gives CDR1 SEHNR, CDR2 FQNEAQ (reference sequence). This CDR3 spans 15 amino acids. In DNA form, the CDR3 reads TGTGCCAGCAGCTTAGCGGGGGGCTCGGGCACTGAAGCTTTCTTT. Encoded protein: CASSLAGGSGTEAFF.

This rearrangement joins TRBV20-1 to TRBJ2-1; TRBD1 or TRBD2 may be the D gene (5 bases each). Germline lookup yields CDR1 DFQATT and CDR2 SNEGSKA (reference sequence). The V and J ends lost 8 bases and 5 bases respectively, with 16 bases between them. The CDR3 is 13 amino acids. The CDR3 spells CSTVRGENNEQFF. The CDR3 nucleotides are TGCAGTACTGTCCGGGGCGAAAACAATGAGCAGTTCTTC.

V usage is TRBV27 and J usage is TRBJ2-1; TRBD1 agrees at 7 bases. J was trimmed by 7 bases and V by 6 bases; bases with no gene match: 9. The CDR3 consists of 14 residues. Germline V gene sequence: CDR1 MNHEY, CDR2 SMNVEV (reference sequence). The CDR3 region has the DNA TGTGCCAGCAGCCTCGGGACAGCTCCTAATGAGCAGTTCTTC. Protein: CASSLGTAPNEQFF.

The chain employs TRBV6-5 and TRBJ2-1, with 9 bases lining up with TRBD2. Per germline, CDR1 MNHEY and CDR2 SVGAGI. The ends lost 0 bases at V and 5 bases at J; junction bases unmatched: 14. This CDR3 has 19 amino acids. CDR3 residues: CASSYSLTASGNPHNEQFF. The CDR3 DNA is TGTGCCAGCAGTTACTCCCTGACCGCTAGCGGGAACCCCCACAATGAGCAGTTCTTC.

The chain links TRBV18 to TRBJ2-3; D call uncertain. Germline V gene data show CDR1 as KGHSH and CDR2 as LQKENI. Trimming pared 1 base from V and 3 bases from J, leaving 14 bases between. The CDR3 spans 16 residues. This chain's CDR3 is CASSPLSVIGTDTQYF. CDR3 coding DNA: TGTGCCAGCTCACCACTCTCAGTTATAGGGACAGATACGCAGTATTTT.